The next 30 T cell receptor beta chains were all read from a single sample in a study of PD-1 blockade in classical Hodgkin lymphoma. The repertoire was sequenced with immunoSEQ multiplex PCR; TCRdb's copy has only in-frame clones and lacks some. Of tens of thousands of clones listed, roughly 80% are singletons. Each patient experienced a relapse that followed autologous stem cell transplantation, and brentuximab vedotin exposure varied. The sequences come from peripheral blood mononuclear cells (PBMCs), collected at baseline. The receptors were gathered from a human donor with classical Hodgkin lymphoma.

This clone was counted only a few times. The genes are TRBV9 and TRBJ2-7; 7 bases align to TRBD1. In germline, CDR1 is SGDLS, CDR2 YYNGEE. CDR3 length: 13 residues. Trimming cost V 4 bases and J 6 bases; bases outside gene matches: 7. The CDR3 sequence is CASSPRTGGEQYF. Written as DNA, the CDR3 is TGTGCCAGCAGCCCCAGGACAGGCGGCGAGCAGTACTTC. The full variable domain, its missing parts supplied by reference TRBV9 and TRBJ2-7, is DSGVTQTPKHLITATGQRVTLRCSPRSGDLSVYWYQQSLDQGLQFLIQYYNGEERAKGNILERFSAQQFPDLHSELNLSSLELGDSALYFCASSPRTGGEQYFGPGTRLTVT.

The CDR3 DNA is TGTGCCAGCGGAGGGGGGTGGGGGGACAGTTCACCCCTCCACTTT. This sequence encodes CASGGGWGDSSPLHF. This sequence joins TRBV6-1 and TRBJ1-6, with 7 positions matching TRBD1. V was pared by 8 bases and J by 9 bases, with 13 bases of the junction left unmatched. Germline V gene data show CDR1 as MNHNS and CDR2 as SASEGT. CDR3 length: 15 amino acids.

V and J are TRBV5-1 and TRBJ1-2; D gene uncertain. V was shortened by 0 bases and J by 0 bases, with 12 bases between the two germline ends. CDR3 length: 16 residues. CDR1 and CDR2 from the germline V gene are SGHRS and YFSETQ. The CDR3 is CASSLAVSPTNYGYTF. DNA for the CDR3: TGCGCCAGCAGCTTGGCCGTTTCGCCTACTAACTATGGCTACACCTTC.

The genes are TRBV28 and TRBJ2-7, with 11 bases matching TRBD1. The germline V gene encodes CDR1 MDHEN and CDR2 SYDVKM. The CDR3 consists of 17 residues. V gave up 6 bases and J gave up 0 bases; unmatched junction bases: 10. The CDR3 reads CASRPGTGGIHSYEQYF. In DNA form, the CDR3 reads TGTGCCAGCAGACCTGGGACAGGGGGAATTCACTCCTACGAGCAGTACTTC.

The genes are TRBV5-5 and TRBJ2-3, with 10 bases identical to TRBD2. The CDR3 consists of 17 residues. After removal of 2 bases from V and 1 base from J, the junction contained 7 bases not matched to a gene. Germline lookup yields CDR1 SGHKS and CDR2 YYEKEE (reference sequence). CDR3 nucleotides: TGTGCCAGCAGCTTACTAAATGGACTAGCGGGCACAGATACGCAGTATTTT. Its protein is CASSLLNGLAGTDTQYF.

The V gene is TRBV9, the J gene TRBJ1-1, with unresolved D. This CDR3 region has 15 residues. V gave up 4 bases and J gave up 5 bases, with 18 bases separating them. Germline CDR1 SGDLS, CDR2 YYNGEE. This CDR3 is CASSPEESGNTEAFF. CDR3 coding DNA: TGTGCCAGCAGCCCCGAAGAGAGCGGGAATACTGAAGCTTTCTTT.

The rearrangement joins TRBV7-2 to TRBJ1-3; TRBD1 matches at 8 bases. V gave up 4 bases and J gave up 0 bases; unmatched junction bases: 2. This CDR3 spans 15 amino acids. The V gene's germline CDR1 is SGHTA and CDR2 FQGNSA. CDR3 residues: CASSSTGGSGNTIYF. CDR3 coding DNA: TGTGCCAGCAGCTCCACAGGGGGCTCTGGAAACACCATATATTTT.

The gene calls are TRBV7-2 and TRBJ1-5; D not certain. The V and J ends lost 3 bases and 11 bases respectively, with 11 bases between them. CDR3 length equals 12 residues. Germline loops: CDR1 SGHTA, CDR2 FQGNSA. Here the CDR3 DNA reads TGTGCCAGCAGCTTGCCCCCGCAAGCCCAGCATTTT. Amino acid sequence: CASSLPPQAQHF.

CDR3 amino acids: CASRSPGVNYGYTF. CDR3 DNA sequence: TGTGCCAGCAGAAGCCCAGGGGTTAACTATGGCTACACCTTC. The chain employs TRBV6-5 and TRBJ1-2; D possibly corresponds to TRBD1 (6 bases). The CDR3 sequence is 14 residues long. Germline assignment: CDR1 MNHEY and CDR2 SVGAGI. V was cut by 6 bases and J by 1 base, with 12 bases left in between.

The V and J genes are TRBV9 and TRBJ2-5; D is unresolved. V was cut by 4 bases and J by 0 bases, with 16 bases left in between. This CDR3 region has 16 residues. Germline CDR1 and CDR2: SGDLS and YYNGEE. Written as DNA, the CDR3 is TGTGCCAGCAGCCTCTCTCCGGGCGTAAACCAAGAGACCCAGTACTTC. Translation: CASSLSPGVNQETQYF.

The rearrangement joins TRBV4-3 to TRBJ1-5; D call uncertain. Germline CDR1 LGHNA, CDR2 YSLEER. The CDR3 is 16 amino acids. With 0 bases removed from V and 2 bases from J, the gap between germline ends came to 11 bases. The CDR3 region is CASSQDLSGGNQPQHF. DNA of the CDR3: TGCGCCAGCAGCCAAGATCTTAGTGGCGGCAATCAGCCCCAGCATTTT.

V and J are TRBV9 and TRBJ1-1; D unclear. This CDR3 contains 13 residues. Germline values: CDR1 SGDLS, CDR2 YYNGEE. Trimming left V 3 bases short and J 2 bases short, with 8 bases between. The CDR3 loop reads CASSGQVNTEAFF. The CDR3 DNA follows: TGTGCCAGCAGCGGACAAGTAAACACTGAAGCTTTCTTT.

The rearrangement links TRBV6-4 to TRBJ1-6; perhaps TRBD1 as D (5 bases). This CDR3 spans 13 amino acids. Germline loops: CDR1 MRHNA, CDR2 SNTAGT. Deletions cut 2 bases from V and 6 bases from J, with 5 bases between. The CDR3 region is CASSDGGNSPLHF. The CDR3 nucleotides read TGTGCCAGCAGTGACGGGGGTAATTCACCCCTCCACTTT.

The CDR3 DNA reads as TGTGCCAGCAGTGAAGCGGGTCACCGCACAGATACGCAGTATTTT. The encoded protein is CASSEAGHRTDTQYF. The chain combines TRBV6-1 with TRBJ2-3; D not certain. The germline V and J ends were trimmed by 0 bases and 1 base, with 8 bases remaining between them. CDR1 is MNHNS and CDR2 is SASEGT in the germline V gene. The CDR3 totals 15 residues.

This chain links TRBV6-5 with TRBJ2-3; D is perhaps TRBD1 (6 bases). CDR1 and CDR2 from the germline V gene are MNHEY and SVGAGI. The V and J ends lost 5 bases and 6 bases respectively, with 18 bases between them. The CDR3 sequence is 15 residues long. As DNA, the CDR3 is TGTGCCAGCAGTCGTCCCGGGCAGGGGCCGGATACGCAGTATTTT. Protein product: CASSRPGQGPDTQYF.

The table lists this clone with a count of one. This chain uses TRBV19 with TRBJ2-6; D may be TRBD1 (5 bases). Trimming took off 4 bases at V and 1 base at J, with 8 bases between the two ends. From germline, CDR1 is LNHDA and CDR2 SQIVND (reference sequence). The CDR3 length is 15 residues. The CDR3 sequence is CASSKGLSGANVLTF. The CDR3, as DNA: TGTGCCAGTAGTAAGGGGTTGTCTGGGGCCAACGTCCTGACTTTC.

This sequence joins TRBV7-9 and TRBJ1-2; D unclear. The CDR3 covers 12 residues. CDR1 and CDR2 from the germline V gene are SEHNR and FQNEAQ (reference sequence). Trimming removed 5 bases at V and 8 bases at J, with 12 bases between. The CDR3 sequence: CASSNTAIGYTF. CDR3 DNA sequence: TGTGCCAGCAGCAACACAGCGATCGGCTACACCTTC. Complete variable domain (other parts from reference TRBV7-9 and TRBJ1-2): DTGVSQNPRHKITKRGQNVTFRCDPISEHNRLYWYRQTLGQGPEFLTYFQNEAQLEKSRLLSDRFSAERPKGSFSTLEIQRTEQGDSAMYLCASSNTAIGYTFGSGTRLTVV.

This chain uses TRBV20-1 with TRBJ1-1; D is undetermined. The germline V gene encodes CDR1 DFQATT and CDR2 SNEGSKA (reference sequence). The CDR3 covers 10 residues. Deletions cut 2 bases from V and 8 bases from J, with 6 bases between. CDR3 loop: CSARPPEAFF. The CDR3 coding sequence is TGCAGTGCTAGACCCCCCGAAGCTTTCTTT.

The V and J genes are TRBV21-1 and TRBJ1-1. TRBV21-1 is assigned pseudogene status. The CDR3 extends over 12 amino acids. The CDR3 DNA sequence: TGTGCCAGCAGCAACAGGCCGGGAGAAACTTTCTTT. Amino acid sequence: CASSNRPGETFF.

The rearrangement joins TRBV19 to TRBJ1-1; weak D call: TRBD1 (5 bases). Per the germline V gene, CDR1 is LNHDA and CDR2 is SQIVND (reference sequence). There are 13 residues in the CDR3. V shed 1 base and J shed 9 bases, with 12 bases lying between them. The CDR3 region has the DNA TGTGCCAGTAGTATAGGGACAACTCGGAAAGCTTTCTTT. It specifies CASSIGTTRKAFF. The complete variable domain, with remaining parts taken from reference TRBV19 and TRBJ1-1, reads DGGITQSPKYLFRKEGQNVTLSCEQNLNHDAMYWYRQDPGQGLRLIYYSQIVNDFQKGDIAEGYSVSREKKESFPLTVTSAQKNPTAFYLCASSIGTTRKAFFGQGTRLTVV.

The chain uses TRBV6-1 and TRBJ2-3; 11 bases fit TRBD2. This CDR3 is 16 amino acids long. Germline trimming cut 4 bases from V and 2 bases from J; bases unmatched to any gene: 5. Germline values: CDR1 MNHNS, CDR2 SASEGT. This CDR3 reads CASSAQGLADTDTQYF. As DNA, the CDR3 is TGTGCCAGCAGTGCCCAGGGACTAGCGGACACAGATACGCAGTATTTT.

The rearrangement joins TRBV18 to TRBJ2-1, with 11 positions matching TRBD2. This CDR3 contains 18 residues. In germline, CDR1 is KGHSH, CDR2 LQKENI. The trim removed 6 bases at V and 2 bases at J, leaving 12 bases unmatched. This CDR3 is CASSLTGSGGAPYNEQFF. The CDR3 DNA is TGTGCCAGCTCCCTTACCGGTAGCGGGGGGGCCCCCTACAATGAGCAGTTCTTC.

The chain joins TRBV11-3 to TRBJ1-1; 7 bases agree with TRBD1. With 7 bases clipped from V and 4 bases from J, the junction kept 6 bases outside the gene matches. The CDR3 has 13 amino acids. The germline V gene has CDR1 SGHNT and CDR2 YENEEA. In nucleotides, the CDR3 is TGTGCCAGCACCTCGGACAGGCCCACTGAAGCTTTCTTT. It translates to CASTSDRPTEAFF. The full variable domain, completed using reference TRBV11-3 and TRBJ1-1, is EAGVVQSPRYKIIEKKQPVAFWCNPISGHNTLYWYLQNLGQGPELLIRYENEEAVDDSQLPKDRFSAERLKGVDSTLKIQPAELGDSAVYLCASTSDRPTEAFFGQGTRLTVV.

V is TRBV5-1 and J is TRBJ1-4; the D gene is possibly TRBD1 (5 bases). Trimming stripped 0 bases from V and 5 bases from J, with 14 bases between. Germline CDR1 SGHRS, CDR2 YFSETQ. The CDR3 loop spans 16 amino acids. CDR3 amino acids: CASSLASGFRNEKLFF. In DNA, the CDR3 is TGCGCCAGCAGCTTGGCCTCAGGGTTTAGAAATGAAAAACTGTTTTTT.

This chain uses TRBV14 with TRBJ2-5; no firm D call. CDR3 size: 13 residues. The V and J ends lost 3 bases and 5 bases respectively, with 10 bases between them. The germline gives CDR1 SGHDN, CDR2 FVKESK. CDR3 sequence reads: CASSQILGETQYF. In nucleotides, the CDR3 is TGTGCCAGCAGCCAGATCCTAGGGGAGACCCAGTACTTC.

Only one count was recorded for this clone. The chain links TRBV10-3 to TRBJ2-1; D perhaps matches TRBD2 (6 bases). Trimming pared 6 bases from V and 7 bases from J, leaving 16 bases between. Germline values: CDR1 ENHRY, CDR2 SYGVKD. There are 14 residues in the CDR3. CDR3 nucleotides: TGTGCCATCAGCCACCGGGACTCGGAGAATGAGCAGTTCTTC. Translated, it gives CAISHRDSENEQFF.

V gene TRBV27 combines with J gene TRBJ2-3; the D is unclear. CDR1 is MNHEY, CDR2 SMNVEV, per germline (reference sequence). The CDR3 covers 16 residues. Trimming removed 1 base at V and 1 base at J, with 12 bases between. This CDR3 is CASSLLRYSGTDTQYF. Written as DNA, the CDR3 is TGTGCCAGCAGTTTATTGCGGTATTCTGGCACAGATACGCAGTATTTT.

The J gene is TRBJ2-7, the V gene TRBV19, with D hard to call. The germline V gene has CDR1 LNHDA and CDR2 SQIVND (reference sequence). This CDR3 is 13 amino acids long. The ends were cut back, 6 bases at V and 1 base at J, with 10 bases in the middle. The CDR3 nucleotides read TGTGCCAGTAGCTCCATGGCATCCTACGAGCAGTACTTC. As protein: CASSSMASYEQYF.

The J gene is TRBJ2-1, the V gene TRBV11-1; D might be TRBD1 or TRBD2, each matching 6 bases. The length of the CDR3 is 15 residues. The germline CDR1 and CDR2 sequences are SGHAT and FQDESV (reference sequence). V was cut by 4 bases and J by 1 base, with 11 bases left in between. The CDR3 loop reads CASSWGDKSYNEQFF. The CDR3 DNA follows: TGTGCCAGCAGCTGGGGGGACAAATCCTACAATGAGCAGTTCTTC.

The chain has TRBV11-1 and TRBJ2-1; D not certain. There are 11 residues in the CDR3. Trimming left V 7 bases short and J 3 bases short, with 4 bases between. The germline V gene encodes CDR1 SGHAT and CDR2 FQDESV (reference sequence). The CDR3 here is CASTDYNEQFF. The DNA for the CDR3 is TGTGCCAGCACCGACTACAATGAGCAGTTCTTC.